These T cell receptor beta chains were read from a single sample in a study of blood T cell repertoires in COVID-19. The method was immunoSEQ multiplex PCR; TCRdb's version includes in-frame clones alone and lacks a portion of them. The repertoire has about 100,000 clones, 80% to 90% of them found once; the top ten carry about 30%. Sample: peripheral blood. These receptors came from a woman older than 75 with acute or convalescent COVID-19. Each CDR3 is given with its conserved first and last residue. D genes are given only for firm matches. For some rows the clone size is stated as once, few or many, or as a class when expanded; others skip it.

v_gene,len,d_gene,j_gene,abundance,CDR3aa,CDR3nt
TRBV28,13,-,TRBJ1-4,-,CASSRTGSEKLFF,TGTGCCAGCAGTCGTACAGGGAGTGAAAAACTGTTTTTT
TRBV28,17,-,TRBJ1-6,-,CASSSTAVSSYNSPLHF,TGTGCCAGCAGTTCGACAGCCGTCAGCTCCTATAATTCACCCCTCCACTTT
TRBV2,14,-,TRBJ2-7,-,CASRVQGIDYEQYF,TGTGCCAGCAGAGTTCAGGGTATCGACTACGAGCAGTACTTC
TRBV10-2,14,TRBD1,TRBJ1-2,-,CASRGTVSNYGYTF,TGCGCCAGCAGAGGGACAGTTTCTAACTATGGCTACACCTTC
TRBV7-9,14,-,TRBJ2-1,-,CASSLALTYNEQFF,TGTGCCAGCAGCTTAGCGCTGACATACAATGAGCAGTTCTTC
TRBV7-9,15,-,TRBJ2-3,-,CASSKTGTSTDTQYF,TGTGCCAGCAGCAAAACCGGGACTAGCACAGATACGCAGTATTTT
TRBV7-2,14,TRBD1,TRBJ2-5,-,CASSFTTGQETQYF,TGTGCCAGCAGCTTCACGACAGGGCAAGAGACCCAGTACTTC
TRBV11-2,13,-,TRBJ1-3,-,CASSWRSGNTIYF,TGTGCCAGCAGCTGGAGGTCTGGAAACACCATATATTTT
TRBV7-9,17,TRBD1,TRBJ1-4,-,CASSEDRGFGTNEKLFF,TGTGCCAGCAGCGAAGACAGGGGGTTTGGCACTAATGAAAAACTGTTTTTT
TRBV19,15,-,TRBJ2-7,-,CASSMAPQSSYEQYF,TGTGCCAGTAGTATGGCCCCACAGAGCTCCTACGAGCAGTACTTC
TRBV27,15,TRBD1,TRBJ2-3,-,CASSIQGVPRDTQYF,TGTGCCAGCAGTATCCAGGGGGTACCGCGAGATACGCAGTATTTT
TRBV5-1,18,TRBD2,TRBJ2-7,-,CASSATTLLAGGRYEQYF,TGCGCCAGCAGCGCAACAACTCTACTAGCGGGGGGGCGTTACGAGCAGTACTTC
TRBV10-3,14,TRBD1,TRBJ2-1,once,CAIKGQGANNEQFF,TGTGCCATCAAAGGACAGGGGGCGAACAATGAGCAGTTCTTC
TRBV10-1,15,TRBD1,TRBJ2-7,-,CASSPDREPPYEQYF,TGCGCCAGCAGCCCTGACAGGGAGCCCCCCTACGAGCAGTACTTC
TRBV3-1/TRBV3-2,15,TRBD2,TRBJ2-3,-,CASSQESGGADTQYF,TGTGCCAGCAGCCAGGAGAGCGGGGGGGCAGATACGCAGTATTTT
TRBV3-1/TRBV3-2,11,-,TRBJ2-7,-,CASSSSYEQYF,TGTGCCAGCAGCTCCAGCTACGAGCAGTACTTC
TRBV24-1,15,TRBD1,TRBJ1-1,-,CATERQGFLNTEAFF,TGTGCCACCGAAAGACAGGGTTTTTTGAACACTGAAGCTTTCTTT
TRBV12-5,16,TRBD2,TRBJ2-3,-,CASGLGTSGGGNTQYF,TGTGCTAGTGGTTTGGGGACTAGCGGTGGGGGGAATACGCAGTATTTT
TRBV12-2,16,-,TRBJ1-4,-,CASRPKLRQGGRKLFF,TGTGCAAGTCGCCCAAAGTTAAGACAGGGGGGACGGAAACTGTTTTTT
TRBV6-5,12,-,TRBJ1-1,-,CASSRPRAEAFF,TGTGCCAGCAGTCGCCCCAGGGCTGAAGCTTTCTTT
TRBV19,16,TRBD1,TRBJ1-1,-,CASSIRAGGKRNEAFF,TGTGCCAGTAGTATAAGGGCAGGGGGCAAAAGGAATGAAGCTTTCTTT
TRBV4-1,16,TRBD2,TRBJ2-5,-,CASSQGGDYIQETQYF,TGCGCCAGCAGCCAAGGGGGGGACTATATACAAGAGACCCAGTACTTC
TRBV19,13,-,TRBJ1-1,once,CASSLQRNTEAFF,TGTGCCAGTAGTCTACAGAGGAACACTGAAGCTTTCTTT
TRBV5-8,15,-,TRBJ1-3,-,CASSIRTVSGNTIYF,TGTGCCAGCAGCATACGGACTGTTTCTGGAAACACCATATATTTT
TRBV4-1,14,TRBD1,TRBJ2-7,-,CASSQVGRGYEQYF,TGCGCCAGCAGCCAAGTCGGCAGGGGGTACGAGCAGTACTTC
TRBV7-2,14,-,TRBJ2-7,-,CASSWTPSTYEQYF,TGTGCCAGCAGTTGGACACCATCGACCTACGAGCAGTACTTC
TRBV10-2,16,-,TRBJ2-6,-,CASSIEQPAGANVLTF,TGCGCCAGCAGCATAGAACAGCCCGCTGGGGCCAACGTCCTGACTTTC
TRBV5-4,14,TRBD1,TRBJ1-2,-,CASTPGGSNYGYTF,TGTGCCAGCACACCAGGGGGATCTAACTATGGCTACACCTTC
TRBV15,17,TRBD1,TRBJ1-1,-,CATSRAPRDRGWTEAFF,TGTGCCACCAGCAGAGCCCCCCGGGACAGGGGGTGGACTGAAGCTTTCTTT
TRBV6-5,15,TRBD2,TRBJ2-7,-,CASRPSSGGAYEQYF,TGTGCCAGCAGACCCTCTAGCGGGGGCGCCTACGAGCAGTACTTC
TRBV4-3,15,-,TRBJ2-7,-,CASSQEAGLSYEQYF,TGCGCCAGCAGCCAAGAGGCAGGGCTGTCCTACGAGCAGTACTTC
TRBV19,15,-,TRBJ2-3,few,CASNPRGLLTDTQYF,TGTGCCAGTAACCCGAGAGGCCTCCTCACAGATACGCAGTATTTT
TRBV14,15,TRBD1,TRBJ2-7,-,CASSQGQGAYYEQYF,TGTGCCAGCAGCCAAGGACAGGGGGCTTACTACGAGCAGTACTTC